This passage covers 13 T cell receptor beta chains from one sample sequenced in a study of graft-versus-host responses after intestinal transplantation. Clones were sequenced by immunoSEQ multiplex PCR, and TCRdb holds only the in-frame ones, with some missing. Of roughly 100,000 clones in the sample, over 85% were seen once. These receptors have no identified antigens. Sequencing was performed on unstimulated CD8+ T cells sorted from spleen or lymph node cells, taken before intestinal transplant. These receptors were obtained from a human donor who received an intestinal transplant.

This rearrangement joins TRBV7-9 to TRBJ2-2; 8 bases map to TRBD1. The CDR3 loop spans 16 amino acids. Germline V lookup: CDR1 SEHNR, CDR2 FQNEAQ (reference sequence). The V segment lost 2 bases and the J segment 2 bases; nucleotides outside the gene matches: 4. The CDR3 DNA sequence: TGTGCCAGCAGCTTACAGGGGGCTTACAACACCGGGGAGCTGTTTTTT. It codes for CASSLQGAYNTGELFF.

This clone was found a few times. The chain couples TRBV6-4 to TRBJ1-3, with TRBD1 identical over 7 bases. The CDR3 has 13 amino acids. Germline CDR1 and CDR2: MRHNA and SNTAGT. Trimming took 9 bases from V and 2 from J; bases not matched to a gene: 4. The CDR3 DNA follows: TGTGCCAGTCGGGACAGTCCTGGAAACACCATATATTTT. This sequence encodes CASRDSPGNTIYF.

The rearrangement uses TRBV15 and TRBJ2-4, with 10 bases fitting TRBD2. This CDR3 has 18 residues. Germline CDR1 and CDR2: LNHNV and YYDKDF (reference sequence). The V gene end was trimmed by 1 base and the J gene end by 8 bases; junction bases not matched to a gene: 14. CDR3 region: CATSRVAGSGGAADIQYF. Here the CDR3 DNA reads TGTGCCACCAGCAGAGTGGCCGGCAGCGGGGGGGCCGCGGACATTCAGTACTTC.

The chain joins TRBV5-1 to TRBJ2-3; the match to TRBD2 covers 10 bases. From germline, CDR1 is SGHRS and CDR2 YFSETQ. V shed 2 bases, J shed 0 bases, and the junction held 6 bases outside the gene matches. This CDR3 has 17 residues. CDR3 residues: CASSFSLAGGSTDTQYF. The CDR3 DNA reads TGCGCCAGCAGCTTCTCTTTAGCGGGGGGAAGCACAGATACGCAGTATTTT. Together with reference TRBV5-1 and TRBJ2-3, the CDR3 gives the full variable domain: KAGVTQTPRYLIKTRGQQVTLSCSPISGHRSVSWYQQTPGQGLQFLFEYFSETQRNKGNFPGRFSGRQFSNSRSEMNVSTLELGDSALYLCASSFSLAGGSTDTQYFGPGTRLTVL.

The chain has TRBV7-9 and TRBJ2-1; TRBD2 matches 8 bases. The CDR3 runs 16 residues. J was trimmed by 7 bases and V by 1 base; bases with no gene match: 9. Germline CDR1 reads SEHNR; CDR2 reads FQNEAQ (reference sequence). CDR3 sequence: CASSLGAGGLGNEQFF. CDR3 in DNA: TGTGCCAGCAGCTTAGGGGCGGGGGGCCTCGGAAATGAGCAGTTCTTC.

This sequence joins TRBV4-1 and TRBJ2-3; TRBD2 aligns across 9 bases. The CDR3 contains 15 residues. Trimming took 1 base from V and 3 from J; bases not matched to a gene: 2. CDR1 and CDR2 from the germline V gene are MGHRA and YSYEKL. The CDR3 DNA sequence: TGCGCCAGCAGCCAAGGCGGGGGGGATACAGATACGCAGTATTTT. Its protein is CASSQGGGDTDTQYF.

V is TRBV9 and J is TRBJ2-3; D tentatively reads TRBD1 or TRBD2 (5 bases each). Germline loops: CDR1 SGDLS, CDR2 YYNGEE. V gave up 6 bases and J gave up 0 bases, with 14 bases separating them. The CDR3 loop spans 15 amino acids. CDR3 in amino acids: CASTQGPTSTDTQYF. The CDR3 DNA sequence: TGTGCCAGCACCCAGGGACCCACGAGCACAGATACGCAGTATTTT.

The rearrangement links TRBV2 to TRBJ2-7; D uncertain. Germline-derived CDR1 and CDR2 are SNHLY and FYNNEI. Between the trimmed V and J ends, which lost 5 bases and 0 bases, there was a span of 8 bases. The CDR3 contains 13 residues. CDR3 DNA sequence: TGTGCCAGCAGTCTACTGAGCTCCTACGAGCAGTACTTC. Encoded protein: CASSLLSSYEQYF.

This chain connects TRBV11-3 to TRBJ2-1; D may be TRBD2 (6 bases). Germline CDR1 is SGHNT and CDR2 is YENEEA. The CDR3 runs to 15 residues. V dropped 5 bases and J dropped 8 bases, with 19 bases sitting between them. This chain's CDR3 is CASSLSGSSGDEQFF. As DNA, the CDR3 is TGTGCCAGCAGCCTTAGCGGCTCTTCTGGGGATGAGCAGTTCTTC.

This sequence joins TRBV14 and TRBJ2-1, with 11 bases that match TRBD2. CDR1 is SGHDN, CDR2 FVKESK, per germline. Trimming cost V 3 bases and J 4 bases; bases outside gene matches: 8. The CDR3 loop spans 17 amino acids. Written as DNA, the CDR3 is TGTGCCAGCAGCCACTCGACTAGCGGGGACCCTTACAATGAGCAGTTCTTC. This sequence encodes CASSHSTSGDPYNEQFF. The full variable domain, rest sourced from reference TRBV14 and TRBJ2-1, is EAGVTQFPSHSVIEKGQTVTLRCDPISGHDNLYWYRRVMGKEIKFLLHFVKESKQDESGMPNNRFLAERTGGTYSTLKVQPAELEDSGVYFCASSHSTSGDPYNEQFFGPGTRLTVL.

This clone has just one count. V and J are TRBV11-2 and TRBJ1-1; D unclear. The germline V and J ends were trimmed by 1 base and 3 bases, with 15 bases remaining between them. Germline values: CDR1 SGHAT, CDR2 FQNNGV. This CDR3 is built from 16 residues. CDR3 region: CASSLGTLAPDTEAFF. CDR3 nucleotides: TGTGCCAGCAGCTTAGGCACCCTAGCGCCGGACACTGAAGCTTTCTTT.

The chain employs TRBV7-9 and TRBJ1-4; no reliable D call. V dropped 4 bases and J dropped 6 bases, with 15 bases sitting between them. The CDR3 contains 15 residues. CDR1 SEHNR and CDR2 FQNEAQ come from the germline V gene (reference sequence). The CDR3 is CASSSREGYYEKLFF. DNA for the CDR3: TGTGCCAGCAGCTCTAGAGAGGGTTATTATGAAAAACTGTTTTTT.

This chain links TRBV2 with TRBJ1-2, with D possibly being TRBD1 (5 bases). V lost 2 bases and J 6 bases, leaving 13 bases between the germline ends. The CDR3 sequence is 14 residues long. Germline CDR1 SNHLY, CDR2 FYNNEI. This chain's CDR3 is CASSESAGWDGYTF. DNA of the CDR3: TGTGCCAGCAGTGAATCGGCAGGGTGGGATGGCTACACCTTC.